These 13 T cell receptor beta chains were sequenced from one sample in a study of CD4 T cells in relation to SARS-CoV-2 and coronaviruses. TCRdb keeps only in-frame clones here, not all; method: immunoSEQ multiplex PCR. This repertoire shows tens of thousands of clones, more than 75% found once; its top ten account for roughly a tenth. Sequencing was carried out using memory CD4+ T cells from PBMCs. All receptors come from an adult with COVID-19.

The chain carries TRBV5-1 and TRBJ1-5; D gene uncertain. Looked up from germline, CDR1 is SGHRS and CDR2 is YFSETQ. Trimming took off 0 bases at V and 0 bases at J, with 10 bases between the two ends. The CDR3 has 16 residues. CDR3 DNA sequence: TGCGCCAGCAGCTTGGGGGAAGGACTTAGCAATCAGCCCCAGCATTTT. Its protein is CASSLGEGLSNQPQHF.

The chain carries TRBV7-6 and TRBJ2-7, with TRBD1 matching 8 bases. This CDR3 comprises 15 residues. Germline V gene data show CDR1 as SGHVS and CDR2 as FNYEAQ. Trimming at V came to 5 bases and at J to 4 bases, leaving 10 bases not matched to a gene. The CDR3 DNA reads as TGTGCCAGCAGCCCACAGGGGGGCCTGTTGTACGAGCAGTACTTC. It specifies CASSPQGGLLYEQYF.

V usage is TRBV5-1 and J usage is TRBJ2-2, with D maybe TRBD2 (6 bases). V was pared by 5 bases and J by 6 bases, with 14 bases between. This CDR3 has 14 residues. The germline CDR1 and CDR2 sequences are SGHRS and YFSETQ. The CDR3 bases are TGCGCCAGCAGTACTAATGGAGGGTCCGGGGAGCTGTTTTTT. Translation gives CASSTNGGSGELFF.

The chain employs TRBV19 and TRBJ2-3; 8 bases align to TRBD1. There are 14 residues in the CDR3. CDR1 and CDR2 (germline): LNHDA, SQIVND (reference sequence). The CDR3 DNA follows: TGTGCTACGCGGGACAGGCTTAGCACAGATACGCAGTATTTT. Translating it yields CATRDRLSTDTQYF.

The chain links TRBV10-3 to TRBJ1-2; weak D call: TRBD1 (5 bases). CDR1 is ENHRY and CDR2 is SYGVKD in the germline V gene. CDR3 length: 17 amino acids. The ends were cut back, 5 bases at V and 5 bases at J, with 24 bases in the middle. CDR3 loop: CAISSGAAGGTWYGYTF. CDR3 bases: TGTGCCATCAGTTCTGGGGCAGCGGGGGGGACTTGGTATGGCTACACCTTC.

The chain is built from TRBV11-3 and TRBJ2-7; D might be TRBD2 (5 bases). This CDR3 has 13 residues. V gave up 8 bases and J gave up 6 bases, with 17 bases separating them. Germline CDR1 is SGHNT and CDR2 is YENEEA. CDR3: CASSGVTTGEQYF. The CDR3 coding sequence is TGTGCCAGCTCCGGGGTGACTACGGGCGAGCAGTACTTC.

The chain links TRBV11-2 to TRBJ1-4, with a possible D match to TRBD1 (6 bases). The V end was cut by 1 base, the J end by 7 bases, with 10 bases between. Germline CDR1 SGHAT, CDR2 FQNNGV. The CDR3 loop spans 14 amino acids. The CDR3 DNA reads TGTGCCAGCAGCTTAGGGCAGGGGTTTGAAAAACTGTTTTTT. Translated: CASSLGQGFEKLFF.

The chain uses TRBV6-5 and TRBJ2-1, with D tentatively TRBD2 (6 bases). Deletions cut 0 bases from V and 15 bases from J, with 18 bases between. The germline V gene has CDR1 MNHEY and CDR2 SVGAGI. This CDR3 has 14 amino acids. The CDR3 DNA sequence: TGTGCCAGCAGTTACTCCGGGGGACCGAGACAGTGGTTCTTC. It codes for CASSYSGGPRQWFF.

The chain's CDR3 is CASSLGGEGGYTF. The CDR3 DNA sequence: TGTGCCAGCAGCTTGGGTGGGGAAGGGGGCTACACCTTC. The chain joins TRBV5-6 to TRBJ1-2, with D unclear. Per germline, CDR1 SGHDT and CDR2 YYEEEE. The CDR3 is 13 amino acids. V was cut by 0 bases and J by 8 bases, with 11 bases left in between.

V gene TRBV20-1 combines with J gene TRBJ2-3; no clear D. Trimming took 3 bases from V and 4 from J, leaving 14 bases between them. Germline V gene lookup returns CDR1 DFQATT and CDR2 SNEGSKA (reference sequence). The CDR3 contains 14 residues. The CDR3 loop is CSASVTPGADTQYF. The DNA of the CDR3 is TGCAGTGCTAGTGTTACCCCTGGGGCAGATACGCAGTATTTT.

V gene TRBV18 combines with J gene TRBJ2-7, with TRBD1 identical over 7 bases. This CDR3 is built from 15 residues. V gave up 4 bases and J gave up 3 bases; unmatched junction bases: 9. The germline V gene has CDR1 KGHSH and CDR2 LQKENI. CDR3 residues: CASSRGQRGGYEQYF. The CDR3 region has the DNA TGTGCCAGCTCACGGGGACAGAGAGGCGGCTACGAGCAGTACTTC. The complete variable domain, with remaining parts taken from reference TRBV18 and TRBJ2-7, reads NAGVMQNPRHLVRRRGQEARLRCSPMKGHSHVYWYRQLPEEGLKFMVYLQKENIIDESGMPKERFSAEFPKEGPSILRIQQVVRGDSAAYFCASSRGQRGGYEQYFGPGTRLTVT.

The chain combines TRBV6-5 with TRBJ2-3; D not certain. Germline lookup yields CDR1 MNHEY and CDR2 SVGAGI. The CDR3 covers 15 residues. V gave up 0 bases and J gave up 2 bases, with 9 bases separating them. DNA for the CDR3: TGTGCCAGCAGTTACTCTGGGCAGATCACAGATACGCAGTATTTT. It encodes CASSYSGQITDTQYF.

The chain couples TRBV7-9 to TRBJ1-2; weak D call: TRBD1 (6 bases). This CDR3 has 14 residues. V gave up 4 bases and J gave up 4 bases, with 13 bases separating them. Germline values: CDR1 SEHNR, CDR2 FQNEAQ (reference sequence). The DNA for the CDR3 is TGTGCCAGCAGCTCCGAGACAGGAGTCTATGGCTACACCTTC. As protein: CASSSETGVYGYTF.